This TCR beta chain was obtained from a study of a mutant IDH1 vaccine in newly diagnosed glioma. Time point defined: week 35, safety follow-up. One vaccine dose held 300 ug of mutant IDH1 20-mer peptide and came with topical imiquimod. Comment on this clone: Its cognate antigen is unknown.

This CDR3 region has 14 residues. Trimming removed 7 bases at V and 2 bases at J, with 14 bases between. Per germline, CDR1 SGHAT and CDR2 FQNNGV. Only in-frame clones appear in the TCRdb table, and some are missing; sequencing was by immunoSEQ multiplex PCR. The repertoire has 30,000 to 40,000 clones, around three quarters of them found once; the top ten carry approximately 3%. The gene calls are TRBV11-2 and TRBJ1-1; D unclear. Sample: PBMCs, taken from a glioma patient whose treatment included an IDH1 peptide vaccine. The clonotype comes from a man aged 35 to 55 with glioma. Some clones in this sample may be carry-over from other donors' samples. CDR3 in amino acids: CASIQEGFNTEAFF. CDR3 sequence (DNA): TGTGCCAGCATCCAGGAGGGATTTAACACTGAAGCTTTCTTT. The whole variable domain, remainder taken from reference TRBV11-2 and TRBJ1-1, is EAGVAQSPRYKIIEKRQSVAFWCNPISGHATLYWYQQILGQGPKLLIQFQNNGVVDDSQLPKDRFSAERLKGVDSTLKIQPAKLEDSAVYLCASIQEGFNTEAFFGQGTRLTVV.